These T cell receptor beta chains were read from a single sample in a study of CD8+CD57+ T cells in acquired aplastic anemia. Using its own MiXCR run on the reads, TCRdb lists one record per CDR3 protein. The data hold some 200,000 distinct CDR3 sequences, with approximately 51% observed a single time. Sequenced input: sorted CD4+, CD8+, or CD8+CD57+ T cells (not recorded which) from PBMCs. These receptors were taken from a human donor with aplastic anemia. CDR3s include the opening cysteine and the closing phenylalanine or tryptophan. Fields, in order: V gene, clone size, D gene, J gene, CDR3 protein, CDR3 DNA. The D gene is left open where the match is weak. Some rows mark clone size as missing; the rest say once, few, many or name a class of expanded clone.

TRBV19	many	TRBD1	TRBJ2-2	CASADRGDQAGELFF	TGTGCCAGCGCAGACAGGGGCGATCAGGCCGGGGAGCTGTTTTTT
TRBV2	NA	TRBD2	TRBJ2-3	CASSEGLAGGADTQYF	TGTGCCAGCAGCGAGGGACTAGCGGGGGGCGCAGATACGCAGTATTTT
TRBV10-3	NA	NA	TRBJ2-3	CAISATDTQYF	TGTGCCATCAGTGCGACAGATACGCAGTATTTT
TRBV29-1	once	NA	TRBJ1-3	CSVEEFTGPGNTIYF	TGCAGCGTTGAAGAATTTACAGGGCCGGGAAACACCATATATTTT
TRBV7-3	NA	NA	TRBJ2-1	CASSGQGRSNEQFF	TGTGCCAGCAGCGGTCAGGGAAGGAGCAATGAGCAGTTCTTC
TRBV12-3/TRBV12-4	many	NA	TRBJ2-1	CASEIGWDNEQFF	TGTGCCAGCGAGATTGGGTGGGACAATGAGCAGTTCTTC
TRBV5-1	NA	NA	TRBJ2-7	CASSPGAGQRVYEQYF	TGCGCCAGCAGCCCAGGTGCGGGACAGCGAGTCTACGAGCAGTACTTC
TRBV12-5	NA	NA	TRBJ2-7	CASSLEGSEQYF	TGTGCCAGCAGTTTAGAGGGAAGCGAGCAGTACTTC
TRBV4-1	many	NA	TRBJ2-5	CASSQESQVQTQYF	TGCGCCAGCAGCCAAGAGTCCCAGGTCCAGACCCAGTACTTC
TRBV29-1	NA	TRBD2	TRBJ2-3	CSPRRGGTDTQYF	TGCAGCCCCAGGCGGGGGGGCACAGATACGCAGTATTTT
TRBV7-8	NA	TRBD1	TRBJ1-1	CASSKQGQGNPEAFF	TGTGCCAGCAGCAAACAGGGACAGGGGAACCCTGAAGCTTTCTTT
TRBV19	many	NA	TRBJ1-5	CASSIGRGSNQPQHF	TGTGCCAGTAGTATCGGAAGGGGAAGCAATCAGCCCCAGCATTTT
TRBV20-1	NA	NA	TRBJ2-2	CRASKGELFF	TGCAGAGCCTCAAAAGGGGAGCTGTTTTTT
TRBV9	once	NA	TRBJ1-2	CASSDPGSYGYTF	TGTGCCAGCAGCGACCCCGGGAGCTATGGCTACACCTTC
TRBV11-2	NA	NA	TRBJ2-7	CASSKSLTSRTNPYEQYF	TGTGCCAGCAGCAAGAGCCTGACTTCCAGGACGAATCCCTACGAGCAGTACTTC
TRBV7-3	NA	NA	TRBJ1-1	CASSWRGSGTEAFF	TGTGCCAGCAGCTGGAGGGGGAGCGGCACTGAAGCTTTCTTT
TRBV10-3	NA	TRBD1	TRBJ1-2	CAISSNPGQGFTF	TGTGCCATCAGTAGTAATCCGGGACAGGGGTTCACCTTC
TRBV28	NA	TRBD1	TRBJ1-5	CASSGAGGGNGQPLHF	TGTGCCAGCAGTGGGGCAGGGGGTGGGAACGGACAGCCCCTGCATTTT
TRBV24-1	many	NA	TRBJ2-5	CATSAGSGETQYF	TGTGCCACCAGTGCGGGGAGTGGAGAGACCCAGTACTTC
TRBV5-1	many	NA	TRBJ2-7	CASSLVGFNEQYF	TGCGCCAGCAGCTTGGTAGGGTTCAACGAGCAGTACTTC
TRBV7-9	NA	NA	TRBJ1-1	CASVWGTNTEAFF	TGTGCCTCTGTATGGGGGACGAACACTGAAGCTTTCTTT
TRBV30	few	NA	TRBJ1-1	CAWGSGVQDTEAFF	TGTGCCTGGGGGTCGGGGGTCCAGGACACTGAAGCTTTCTTT